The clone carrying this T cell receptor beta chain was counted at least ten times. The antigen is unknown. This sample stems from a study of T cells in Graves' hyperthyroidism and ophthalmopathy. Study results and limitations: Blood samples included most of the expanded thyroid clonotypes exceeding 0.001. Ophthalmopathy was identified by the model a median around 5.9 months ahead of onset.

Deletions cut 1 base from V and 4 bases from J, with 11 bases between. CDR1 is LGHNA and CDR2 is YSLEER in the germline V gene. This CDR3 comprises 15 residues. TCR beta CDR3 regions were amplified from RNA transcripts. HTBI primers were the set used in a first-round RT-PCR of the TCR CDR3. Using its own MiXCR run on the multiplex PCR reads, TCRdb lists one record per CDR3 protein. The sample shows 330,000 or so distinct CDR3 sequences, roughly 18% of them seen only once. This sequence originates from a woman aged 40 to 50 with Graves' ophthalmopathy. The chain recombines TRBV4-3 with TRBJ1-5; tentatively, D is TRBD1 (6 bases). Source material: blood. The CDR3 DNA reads TGCGCCAGCAGCCAAGCTAGGACAGATAATCAGCCCCAGCATTTT. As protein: CASSQARTDNQPQHF.